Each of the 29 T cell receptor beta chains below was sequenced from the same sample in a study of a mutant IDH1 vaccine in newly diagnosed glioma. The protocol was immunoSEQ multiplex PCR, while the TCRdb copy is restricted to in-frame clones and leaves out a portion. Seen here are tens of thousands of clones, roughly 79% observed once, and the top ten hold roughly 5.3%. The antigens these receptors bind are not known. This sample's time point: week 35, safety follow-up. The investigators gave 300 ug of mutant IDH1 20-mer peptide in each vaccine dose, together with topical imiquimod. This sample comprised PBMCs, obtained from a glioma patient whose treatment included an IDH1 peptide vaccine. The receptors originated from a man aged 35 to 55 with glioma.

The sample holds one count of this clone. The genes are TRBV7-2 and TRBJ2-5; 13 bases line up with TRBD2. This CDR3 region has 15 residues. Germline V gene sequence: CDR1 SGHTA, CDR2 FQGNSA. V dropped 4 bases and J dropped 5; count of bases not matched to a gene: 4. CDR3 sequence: CASSSTSGRWETQYF. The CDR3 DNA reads TGTGCCAGCAGCTCGACTAGCGGGAGGTGGGAGACCCAGTACTTC.

This chain's CDR3 is CASSAPLGTTEQETQYF. DNA for the CDR3: TGTGCCAGCAGCGCCCCCCTGGGTACAACTGAGCAAGAGACCCAGTACTTC. The chain has TRBV7-2 and TRBJ2-5; D gene uncertain. From germline, CDR1 is SGHTA and CDR2 FQGNSA. The ends were cut back, 5 bases at V and 2 bases at J, with 21 bases in the middle. There are 17 residues in the CDR3. The variable domain in full, completed from reference TRBV7-2 and TRBJ2-5, reads GAGVSQSPSNKVTEKGKDVELRCDPISGHTALYWYRQSLGQGLEFLIYFQGNSAPDKSGLPSDRFSAERTGGSVSTLTIQRTQQEDSAVYLCASSAPLGTTEQETQYFGPGTRLLVL.

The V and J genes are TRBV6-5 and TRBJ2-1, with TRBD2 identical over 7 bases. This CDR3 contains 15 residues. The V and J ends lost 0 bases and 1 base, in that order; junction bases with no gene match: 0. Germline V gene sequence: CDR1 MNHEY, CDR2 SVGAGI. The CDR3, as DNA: TGTGCCAGCAGTTACTCCGGGGGGTCCTACAATGAGCAGTTCTTC. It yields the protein CASSYSGGSYNEQFF.

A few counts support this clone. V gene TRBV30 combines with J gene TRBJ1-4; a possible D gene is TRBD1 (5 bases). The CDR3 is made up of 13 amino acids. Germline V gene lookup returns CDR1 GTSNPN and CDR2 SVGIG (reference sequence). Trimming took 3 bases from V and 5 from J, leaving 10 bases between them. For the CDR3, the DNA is TGTGCCTGGAGGTGGGACTCAAATGAAAAACTGTTTTTT. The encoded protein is CAWRWDSNEKLFF.

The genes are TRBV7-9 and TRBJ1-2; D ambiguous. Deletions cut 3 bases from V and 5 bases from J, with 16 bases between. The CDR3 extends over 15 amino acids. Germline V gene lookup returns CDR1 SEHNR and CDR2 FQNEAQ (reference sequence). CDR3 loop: CASSFLLRGRYGYTF. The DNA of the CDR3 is TGTGCCAGCAGCTTTCTCCTGCGCGGAAGGTATGGCTACACCTTC.

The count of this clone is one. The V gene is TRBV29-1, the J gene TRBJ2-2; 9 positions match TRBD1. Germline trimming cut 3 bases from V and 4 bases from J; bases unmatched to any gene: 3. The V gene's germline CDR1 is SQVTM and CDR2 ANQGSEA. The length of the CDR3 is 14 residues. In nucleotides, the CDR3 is TGCAGCGTTGAGGGACAGGGAGGCACCGGGGAGCTGTTTTTT. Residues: CSVEGQGGTGELFF.

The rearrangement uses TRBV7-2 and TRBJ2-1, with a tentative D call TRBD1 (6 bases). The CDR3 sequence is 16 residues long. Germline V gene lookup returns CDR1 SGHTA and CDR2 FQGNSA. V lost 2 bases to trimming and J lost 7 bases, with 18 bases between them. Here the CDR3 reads CASSLFSQGWGNEQFF. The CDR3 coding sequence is TGTGCCAGCAGCTTATTTTCACAGGGATGGGGGAATGAGCAGTTCTTC. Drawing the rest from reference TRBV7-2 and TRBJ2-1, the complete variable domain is GAGVSQSPSNKVTEKGKDVELRCDPISGHTALYWYRQSLGQGLEFLIYFQGNSAPDKSGLPSDRFSAERTGGSVSTLTIQRTQQEDSAVYLCASSLFSQGWGNEQFFGPGTRLTVL.

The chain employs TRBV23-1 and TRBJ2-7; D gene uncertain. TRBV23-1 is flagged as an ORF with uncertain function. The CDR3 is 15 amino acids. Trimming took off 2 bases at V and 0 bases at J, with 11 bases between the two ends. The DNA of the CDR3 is TGCGCCAGCAGTCAAAGCGAGGATCACTCCTACGAGCAGTACTTC. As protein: CASSQSEDHSYEQYF.

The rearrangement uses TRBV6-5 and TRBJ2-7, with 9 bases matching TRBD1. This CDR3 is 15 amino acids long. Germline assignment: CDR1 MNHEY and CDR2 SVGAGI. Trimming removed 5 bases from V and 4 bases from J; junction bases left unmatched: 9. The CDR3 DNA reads TGTGCCAGCAGTCCAGGGACAGGGCAGACGTACGAGCAGTACTTC. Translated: CASSPGTGQTYEQYF.

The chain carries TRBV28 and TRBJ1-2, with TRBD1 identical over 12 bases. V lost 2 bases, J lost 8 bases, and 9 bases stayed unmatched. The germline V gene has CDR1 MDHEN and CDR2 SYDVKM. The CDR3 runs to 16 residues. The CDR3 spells CASSLPQGQGAGGYTF. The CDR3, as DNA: TGTGCCAGCAGTTTACCCCAGGGACAGGGGGCGGGAGGCTACACCTTC.

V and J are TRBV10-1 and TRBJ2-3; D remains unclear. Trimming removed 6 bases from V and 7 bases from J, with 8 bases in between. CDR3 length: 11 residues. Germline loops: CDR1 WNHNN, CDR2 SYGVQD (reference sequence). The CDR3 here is CASRYMNTQYF. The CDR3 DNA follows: TGCGCCAGCAGGTACATGAATACGCAGTATTTT.

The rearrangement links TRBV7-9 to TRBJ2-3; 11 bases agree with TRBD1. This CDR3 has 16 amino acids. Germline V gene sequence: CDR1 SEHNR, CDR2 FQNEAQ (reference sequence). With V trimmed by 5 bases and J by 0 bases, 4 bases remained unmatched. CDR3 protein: CASSLGTGGSTDTQYF. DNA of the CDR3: TGTGCCAGCAGCCTGGGGACAGGGGGGAGCACAGATACGCAGTATTTT.

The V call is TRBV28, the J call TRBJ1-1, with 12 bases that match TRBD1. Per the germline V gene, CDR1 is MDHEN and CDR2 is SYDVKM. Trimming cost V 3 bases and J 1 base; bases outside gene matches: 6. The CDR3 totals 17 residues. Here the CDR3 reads CASSLAGQGAGNTEAFF. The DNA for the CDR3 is TGTGCCAGCAGTTTGGCGGGACAGGGGGCTGGGAACACTGAAGCTTTCTTT.

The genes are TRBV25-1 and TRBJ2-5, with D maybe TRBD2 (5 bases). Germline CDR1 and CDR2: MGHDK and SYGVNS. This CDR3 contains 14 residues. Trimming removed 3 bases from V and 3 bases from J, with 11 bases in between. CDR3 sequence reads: CASSDSDGKETQYF. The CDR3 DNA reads TGTGCCAGCAGTGACTCGGACGGGAAAGAGACCCAGTACTTC.

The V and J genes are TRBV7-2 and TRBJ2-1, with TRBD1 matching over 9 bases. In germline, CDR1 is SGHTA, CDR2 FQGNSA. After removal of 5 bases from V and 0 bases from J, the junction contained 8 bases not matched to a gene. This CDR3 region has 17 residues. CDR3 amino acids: CASSMTGGKISYNEQFF. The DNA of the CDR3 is TGTGCCAGCAGCATGACAGGGGGAAAGATCTCCTACAATGAGCAGTTCTTC.

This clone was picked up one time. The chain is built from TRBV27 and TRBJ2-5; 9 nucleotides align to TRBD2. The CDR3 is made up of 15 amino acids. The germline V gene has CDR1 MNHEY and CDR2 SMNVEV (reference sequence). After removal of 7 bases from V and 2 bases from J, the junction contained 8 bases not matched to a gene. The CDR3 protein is CASKDLAGFQETQYF. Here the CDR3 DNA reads TGTGCCAGCAAGGATCTAGCGGGATTTCAAGAGACCCAGTACTTC.

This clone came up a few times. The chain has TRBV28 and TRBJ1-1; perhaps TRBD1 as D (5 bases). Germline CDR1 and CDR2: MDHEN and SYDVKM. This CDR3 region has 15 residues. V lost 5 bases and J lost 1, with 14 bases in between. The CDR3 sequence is CASSPQGPANTEAFF. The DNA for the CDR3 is TGTGCCAGCAGTCCGCAGGGTCCCGCGAACACTGAAGCTTTCTTT.

The CDR3 nucleotides are TGCGCCAGCAGCTTGGACGGGAGAGTATCCTACAATGAGCAGTTCTTC. It specifies CASSLDGRVSYNEQFF. The chain uses TRBV5-1 and TRBJ2-1, with D maybe TRBD2 (6 bases). V gave up 0 bases and J gave up 1 base, with 11 bases separating them. From germline, CDR1 is SGHRS and CDR2 YFSETQ. This CDR3 spans 16 amino acids.

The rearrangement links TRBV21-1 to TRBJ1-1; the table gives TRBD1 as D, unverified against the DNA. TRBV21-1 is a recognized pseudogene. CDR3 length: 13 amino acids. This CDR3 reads CASRARQRPEAFF. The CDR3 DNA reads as TGTGCCAGCAGGGCCAGACAGCGACCTGAAGCTTTCTTT.

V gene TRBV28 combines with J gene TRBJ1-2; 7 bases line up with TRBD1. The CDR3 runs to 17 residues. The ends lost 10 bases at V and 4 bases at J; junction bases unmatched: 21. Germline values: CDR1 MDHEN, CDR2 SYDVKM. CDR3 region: CAICGEGDGTAGYGYTF. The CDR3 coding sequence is TGTGCCATCTGTGGTGAAGGGGACGGGACAGCGGGCTATGGCTACACCTTC.

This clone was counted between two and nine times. For the CDR3, the DNA is TGTGCCAGCAGCCAGGGCCTCTCGGGTATGAACACTGAAGCTTTCTTT. This gives the protein CASSQGLSGMNTEAFF. The chain carries TRBV4-2 and TRBJ1-1; no firm D call. V shed 3 bases and J shed 0 bases, with 14 bases lying between them. Germline V gene sequence: CDR1 LGHNA, CDR2 YNFKEQ. The CDR3 has 16 amino acids.

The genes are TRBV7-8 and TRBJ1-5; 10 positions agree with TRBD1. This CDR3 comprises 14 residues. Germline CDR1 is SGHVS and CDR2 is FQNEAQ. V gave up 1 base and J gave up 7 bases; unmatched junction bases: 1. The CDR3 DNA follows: TGTGCCAGCAGCTTAGGACAGGGGGCACAGCCCCAGCATTTT. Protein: CASSLGQGAQPQHF. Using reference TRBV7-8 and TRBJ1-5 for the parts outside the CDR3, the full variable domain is GAGVSQSPRYKVAKRGQDVALRCDPISGHVSLFWYQQALGQGPEFLTYFQNEAQLDKSGLPSDRFFAERPEGSVSTLKIQRTQQEDSAVYLCASSLGQGAQPQHFGDGTRLSIL.

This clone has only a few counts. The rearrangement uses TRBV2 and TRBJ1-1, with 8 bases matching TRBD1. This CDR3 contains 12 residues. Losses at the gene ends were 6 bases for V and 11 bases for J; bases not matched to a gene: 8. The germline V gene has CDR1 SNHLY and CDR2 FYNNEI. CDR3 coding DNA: TGTGCCAGCAGCTACGGACAGGGCTCGGCTTTCTTT. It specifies CASSYGQGSAFF.

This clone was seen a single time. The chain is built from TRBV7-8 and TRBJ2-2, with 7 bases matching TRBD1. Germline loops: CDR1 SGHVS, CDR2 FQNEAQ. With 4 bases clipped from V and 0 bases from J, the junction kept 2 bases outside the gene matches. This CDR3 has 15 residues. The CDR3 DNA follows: TGTGCCAGCAGCTATGGGACAGCGAACACCGGGGAGCTGTTTTTT. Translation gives CASSYGTANTGELFF.

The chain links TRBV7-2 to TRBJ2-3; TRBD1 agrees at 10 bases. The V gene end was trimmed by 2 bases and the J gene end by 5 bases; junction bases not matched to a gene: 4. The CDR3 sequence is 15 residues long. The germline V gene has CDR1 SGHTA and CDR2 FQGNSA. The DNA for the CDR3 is TGTGCCAGCAGCTTATCCGGGACAGGGGTAGATACGCAGTATTTT. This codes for CASSLSGTGVDTQYF.

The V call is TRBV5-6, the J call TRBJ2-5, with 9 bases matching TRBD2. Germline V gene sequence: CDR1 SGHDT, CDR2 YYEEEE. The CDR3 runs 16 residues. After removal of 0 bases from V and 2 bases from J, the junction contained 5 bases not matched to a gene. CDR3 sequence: CASSLATSGKQETQYF. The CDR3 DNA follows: TGTGCCAGCAGCTTGGCGACTAGCGGTAAACAAGAGACCCAGTACTTC.

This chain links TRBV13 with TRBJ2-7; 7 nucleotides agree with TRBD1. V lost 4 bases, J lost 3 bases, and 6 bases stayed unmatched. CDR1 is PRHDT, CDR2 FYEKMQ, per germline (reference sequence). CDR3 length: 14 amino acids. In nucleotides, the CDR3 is TGTGCCAGCAGCTCAGGGGGTCGGGTCTACGAGCAGTACTTC. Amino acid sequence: CASSSGGRVYEQYF.

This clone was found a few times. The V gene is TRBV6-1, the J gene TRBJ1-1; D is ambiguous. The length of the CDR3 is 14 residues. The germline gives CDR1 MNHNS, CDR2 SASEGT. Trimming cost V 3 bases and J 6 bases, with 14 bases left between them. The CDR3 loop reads CASSDHEGFAEAFF. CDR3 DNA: TGTGCCAGCAGTGATCATGAGGGCTTCGCTGAAGCTTTCTTT.

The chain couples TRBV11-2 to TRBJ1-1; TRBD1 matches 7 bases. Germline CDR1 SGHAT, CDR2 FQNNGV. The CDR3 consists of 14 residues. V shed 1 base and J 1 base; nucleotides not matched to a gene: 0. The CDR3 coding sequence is TGTGCCAGCAGCTTAGGACAGGGGAACACTGAAGCTTTCTTT. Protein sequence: CASSLGQGNTEAFF.